Each of the 27 T cell receptor beta chains below was sequenced from the same sample in a study of Graves' ophthalmopathy and Graves' hyperthyroidism. RNA transcripts served as template for amplifying TCR beta CDR3 sequences. An opening RT-PCR round employed HTBI primers and preceded a second-round multiplex PCR. TCRdb analysed the multiplex PCR reads with MiXCR anew, one entry per CDR3 protein. The table records some 350,000 distinct CDR3 sequences, about a sixth of them present only once. What was sequenced was peripheral blood. These receptors originate from an adult woman with stable Graves' hyperthyroidism.

This clonotype showed up many times. The gene calls are TRBV6-5 and TRBJ2-5, with 7 bases matching TRBD1. V shed 7 bases and J 5 bases; nucleotides not matched to a gene: 19. Germline lookup yields CDR1 MNHEY and CDR2 SVGAGI. The CDR3 is 17 residues long. The CDR3: CASIRGNMIRTLETQYF. The CDR3 bases are TGTGCCAGCATCAGGGGGAATATGATCCGAACATTGGAGACCCAGTACTTC.

This clonotype showed up many times. This rearrangement joins TRBV4-2 to TRBJ2-3; 7 bases match TRBD2. V lost 1 base to trimming and J lost 4 bases; unmatched junction nucleotides: 8. The germline gives CDR1 LGHNA, CDR2 YNFKEQ. The CDR3 has 16 residues. The chain's CDR3 is CASSQVIGGSSDTQYF. In DNA form, the CDR3 reads TGTGCCAGCAGCCAAGTGATCGGCGGGAGTTCAGATACGCAGTATTTT.

The chain's CDR3 is CASSQVGPGVVGPYEQYF. The CDR3 bases are TGTGCCAGCAGCCAAGTGGGCCCGGGGGTAGTCGGTCCCTACGAGCAGTACTTC. V usage is TRBV4-2 and J usage is TRBJ2-7; TRBD2 is a possible D gene (6 bases). The germline V gene has CDR1 LGHNA and CDR2 YNFKEQ. Trimming removed 1 base at V and 2 bases at J, with 21 bases between. The CDR3 runs to 18 residues.

This clonotype was picked up many times. The gene calls are TRBV2 and TRBJ2-7, with 7 bases identical to TRBD1. With 7 bases clipped from V and 2 bases from J, the junction kept 11 bases outside the gene matches. This CDR3 contains 15 residues. Germline CDR1 and CDR2: SNHLY and FYNNEI. The CDR3 loop is CASTNQLTGTYEQYF. The CDR3 DNA reads TGTGCCAGCACCAACCAACTGACAGGGACCTACGAGCAGTACTTC.

The V and J genes are TRBV4-3 and TRBJ2-7; possibly TRBD2 for D (6 bases). V was pared by 0 bases and J by 3 bases, with 18 bases between. Germline CDR1 reads LGHNA; CDR2 reads YSLEER. This CDR3 contains 17 residues. Here the CDR3 reads CASSQERADTSFYEQYF. In DNA, the CDR3 is TGCGCCAGCAGCCAAGAGAGAGCAGACACTAGCTTCTACGAGCAGTACTTC.

This clonotype has only a few counts. The chain recombines TRBV28 with TRBJ2-6; weak D call: TRBD1 (6 bases). This CDR3 has 16 amino acids. Germline CDR1 is MDHEN and CDR2 is SYDVKM. V gave up 6 bases and J gave up 0 bases, with 12 bases separating them. The CDR3 coding sequence is TGTGCCAGCAGCCCTGGACAGTTCTCTGGGGCCAACGTCCTGACTTTC. It is translated as CASSPGQFSGANVLTF.

This chain uses TRBV7-3 with TRBJ2-2, with D perhaps TRBD1 (5 bases). CDR3 length: 15 amino acids. V lost 2 bases, J lost 1 base, and 8 bases lay in between. Germline CDR1 and CDR2: SGHTA and FQGTGA. The CDR3 spells CASSLLGENTGELFF. The CDR3 DNA reads TGTGCCAGCAGCTTATTAGGGGAGAACACCGGGGAGCTGTTTTTT.

This clonotype was counted ten times or more. The rearrangement uses TRBV9 and TRBJ2-7; 15 nucleotides align to TRBD2. This CDR3 has 16 residues. The trim removed 4 bases at V and 4 bases at J, leaving 6 bases unmatched. Germline CDR1 and CDR2: SGDLS and YYNGEE. The CDR3 coding sequence is TGTGCCAGCAGCTCCGGGACTAGCGGGAGGTATTACGAGCAGTACTTC. This codes for CASSSGTSGRYYEQYF.

This clonotype was seen many times. The rearrangement joins TRBV29-1 to TRBJ1-1; D is unclear. V was cut by 6 bases and J by 1 base, with 9 bases left in between. The CDR3 spans 12 residues. Germline V gene sequence: CDR1 SQVTM, CDR2 ANQGSEA. CDR3 bases: TGCAGCGTAGCTACACGGAACACTGAAGCTTTCTTT. Translated: CSVATRNTEAFF.

This clonotype was detected ten times or more. The J gene is TRBJ2-7, the V gene TRBV20-1; 13 nucleotides match TRBD2. This CDR3 is built from 15 residues. The germline V gene encodes CDR1 DFQATT and CDR2 SNEGSKA (reference sequence). The CDR3: CRPGLAGSPGYEQYF. CDR3 nucleotide sequence: TGCAGACCGGGACTAGCGGGAAGCCCCGGCTACGAGCAGTACTTC.

This clonotype was recorded many times. This chain uses TRBV20-1 with TRBJ2-5; D is uncertain. This CDR3 spans 13 amino acids. V shed 5 bases and J shed 6 bases, with 16 bases lying between them. Germline values: CDR1 DFQATT, CDR2 SNEGSKA (reference sequence). This chain's CDR3 is CSALDRLLKTQYF. CDR3 DNA: TGCAGTGCTTTAGACCGGCTCTTGAAGACCCAGTACTTC.

In this sample, this clonotype turned up many times. V and J are TRBV28 and TRBJ2-7; no clear D gene. Per germline, CDR1 MDHEN and CDR2 SYDVKM. The germline V and J ends were trimmed by 4 bases and 2 bases, with 15 bases remaining between them. The CDR3 sequence is 15 residues long. The CDR3 nucleotides read TGTGCCAGCAGTTCCCCTTTGACAAACCCCTACGAGCAGTACTTC. Translating it yields CASSSPLTNPYEQYF.

This clonotype has a handful of counts. At one of its ends the junction is not consistent with the germline gene, which may arise from a read error. The chain employs TRBV7-2 and TRBJ2-3; the D is unclear. In germline, CDR1 is SGHTA, CDR2 FQGNSA. The CDR3 consists of 12 residues. The CDR3 coding sequence is TGTGCCAGCAGCTTAGGTAGGACGACGTTGACTTTT. Translating it yields CASSLGRTTLTF.

Many counts were recorded for this clonotype. This sequence joins TRBV27 and TRBJ1-2; D is perhaps TRBD1 (5 bases). Trimming left V 6 bases short and J 4 bases short, with 30 bases between. The CDR3 runs 19 residues. Germline V gene sequence: CDR1 MNHEY, CDR2 SMNVEV (reference sequence). CDR3 sequence (DNA): TGTGCCAGCAGGGGGGGGAACTCCCTCAATTCGCACTTTTTCTATGGCTACACCTTC. As protein: CASRGGNSLNSHFFYGYTF.

This clonotype was detected a few times. V and J are TRBV20-1 and TRBJ2-5; either TRBD1 or TRBD2 may supply D (7 bases each). In germline, CDR1 is DFQATT, CDR2 SNEGSKA (reference sequence). CDR3 length: 16 amino acids. Trimming stripped 3 bases from V and 4 bases from J, with 21 bases between. CDR3 sequence (DNA): TGCAGTGCTAGTCAAGGGGGCTGGACTAGGGTAGAGACCCAGTACTTC. This sequence encodes CSASQGGWTRVETQYF.

This clonotype was picked up many times. The chain links TRBV6-8 to TRBJ2-2, with 7 nucleotides matching TRBD2. Per germline, CDR1 MNHGY and CDR2 SAAAGT. The V and J ends lost 6 bases and 2 bases, in that order; junction bases with no gene match: 12. This CDR3 contains 17 residues. CDR3 DNA: TGTGCCAGCAGCTCACCACCTAGCGGAAATAACACCGGGGAGCTGTTTTTT. The encoded protein is CASSSPPSGNNTGELFF.

This clonotype was detected ten times or more. The rearrangement joins TRBV6-5 to TRBJ1-2; D is perhaps TRBD1 (5 bases). Germline CDR1 and CDR2: MNHEY and SVGAGI. The length of the CDR3 is 17 residues. The V gene lost 0 bases and the J gene lost 0 bases, with 14 bases spanning the gap. The CDR3 is CASSYSKGEGPNYGYTF. For the CDR3, the DNA is TGTGCCAGCAGTTACTCGAAAGGGGAGGGCCCTAACTATGGCTACACCTTC.

At least ten counts were recorded for this clonotype. This chain connects TRBV6-5 to TRBJ2-5; a weak D match, TRBD1 (6 bases). CDR3 length: 13 residues. V gave up 11 bases and J gave up 2 bases, with 15 bases separating them. CDR1 MNHEY and CDR2 SVGAGI come from the germline V gene. The CDR3 bases are TGTGCCGGCCGGGACACACCACAAGAGACCCAGTACTTC. This sequence encodes CAGRDTPQETQYF.

This clonotype was detected ten times or more. The chain links TRBV4-1 to TRBJ2-7; TRBD1 might be the D (8 bases). Per germline, CDR1 MGHRA and CDR2 YSYEKL. The CDR3 contains 16 residues. Trimming removed 4 bases from V and 1 base from J, with 17 bases in between. CDR3 coding DNA: TGCGCCAGCAGCCGGGGGGGCAGGGACAGGTCCTACGAGCAGTACTTC. Translating gives CASSRGGRDRSYEQYF.

The V and J genes are TRBV20-1 and TRBJ1-6; D perhaps matches TRBD1 (6 bases). Germline V gene lookup returns CDR1 DFQATT and CDR2 SNEGSKA (reference sequence). There are 17 residues in the CDR3. The V end lost 0 bases, the J end lost 9 bases, and 21 bases lay between the germline ends. CDR3 region: CSARDYRKGTQSSPLHF. The DNA for the CDR3 is TGCAGTGCTAGAGATTATCGGAAGGGGACACAGAGTTCACCCCTCCACTTT.

This clonotype has a count of ten or more. CDR3 in DNA: TGTGCCAGCATCTTACCCAGGGGTGAAGCTTTCTTT. Translating gives CASILPRGEAFF. This chain uses TRBV12-3 or TRBV12-4 with TRBJ1-1; tentative D call: TRBD1 (6 bases). This CDR3 region has 12 residues. The ends were cut back, 7 bases at V and 7 bases at J, with 13 bases in the middle.

This clonotype has ten or more counts. The rearrangement joins TRBV7-6 to TRBJ2-7; possible D gene TRBD1, 5 bases. CDR3 length: 14 amino acids. V was cut by 2 bases and J by 2 bases, with 10 bases left in between. Germline V lookup: CDR1 SGHVS, CDR2 FNYEAQ. CDR3 DNA sequence: TGTGCCAGCAGCTTACCAGGGCGACCCTACGAGCAGTACTTC. Translating it yields CASSLPGRPYEQYF.

This clonotype was picked up many times. The rearrangement links TRBV28 to TRBJ2-7; D possibly corresponds to TRBD1 (7 bases). Per the germline V gene, CDR1 is MDHEN and CDR2 is SYDVKM. V shed 6 bases and J shed 2 bases, with 20 bases lying between them. This CDR3 is built from 16 residues. The CDR3 region has the DNA TGTGCCAGCAGCGGGGGACAGTTTAAAAGTACCTACGAGCAGTACTTC. Translated: CASSGGQFKSTYEQYF.

This clonotype appeared many times. The chain recombines TRBV11-2 with TRBJ2-6; 12 nucleotides line up with TRBD1. Trimming took 5 bases from V and 3 from J; bases not matched to a gene: 5. Germline values: CDR1 SGHAT, CDR2 FQNNGV. The length of the CDR3 is 17 residues. CDR3: CASSPGTGGLGANVLTF. The CDR3 DNA sequence: TGTGCCAGCAGCCCAGGGACAGGGGGCCTTGGGGCCAACGTCCTGACTTTC.

Ten or more counts support this clonotype. The V and J genes are TRBV11-2 and TRBJ1-6; weak D call: TRBD1 (6 bases). V was cut by 4 bases and J by 8 bases, with 15 bases left in between. The V gene's germline CDR1 is SGHAT and CDR2 FQNNGV. The CDR3 runs 15 residues. CDR3 sequence reads: CASSYLQGRDSPLHF. The CDR3 nucleotides read TGTGCCAGCAGCTACCTACAGGGTCGGGATTCACCCCTCCACTTT.

This clonotype has ten or more counts. V gene TRBV28 combines with J gene TRBJ2-4, with a weak D call TRBD1 (5 bases). Germline V gives CDR1 MDHEN, CDR2 SYDVKM. Trimming left V 6 bases short and J 3 bases short, with 12 bases between. The CDR3 covers 14 residues. DNA for the CDR3: TGTGCCAGCAGAGGGGTGAAGGGCAAAAACATTCAGTACTTC. Translation: CASRGVKGKNIQYF.

This clonotype was counted at least ten times. The genes are TRBV28 and TRBJ2-5; 7 bases fit TRBD2. Per the germline V gene, CDR1 is MDHEN and CDR2 is SYDVKM. J lost 2 bases, V lost 5 bases, and 20 bases had no gene match. The CDR3 runs 19 residues. The CDR3 nucleotides read TGTGCCAGCAGTAGATCTACTAGCGCGCCCGGGCCTCCACAAGAGACCCAGTACTTC. This codes for CASSRSTSAPGPPQETQYF.